Sequencing of this T cell receptor (beta chain) was carried out in a study of blood T cell repertoires in COVID-19. Study as a whole: Nucleic acid was either cDNA or gDNA, and it came from T cells, B-cell-depleted T cells, or PBMCs.

The CDR3 runs 12 residues. In germline, CDR1 is SNHLY, CDR2 FYNNEI. V shed 6 bases and J shed 5 bases, with 9 bases lying between them. Under the authors' procedure: From reference gene primer amplification, estimates of nucleated cell counts were derived. TCRdb's copy holds only in-frame clones and misses some; the assay was immunoSEQ multiplex PCR. V and J calls and clone size are as listed in that table; D and trimming were resolved from the DNA. Here the sample spans around 300,000 clones, about 91% being singletons. This clonotype originated in a woman aged 25 to 39 with COVID-19, enrolled during active disease. The specimen was peripheral blood. The chain is built from TRBV2 and TRBJ2-3, with D hard to call. The CDR3 here is CASSPQKDTQYF. Written as DNA, the CDR3 is TGTGCCAGCAGCCCACAAAAAGATACGCAGTATTTT. The entire variable domain, with the rest obtained from reference TRBV2 and TRBJ2-3, is as follows: EPEVTQTPSHQVTQMGQEVILRCVPISNHLYFYWYRQILGQKVEFLVSFYNNEISEKSEIFDDQFSVERPDGSNFTLKIRSTKLEDSAMYFCASSPQKDTQYFGPGTRLTVL.